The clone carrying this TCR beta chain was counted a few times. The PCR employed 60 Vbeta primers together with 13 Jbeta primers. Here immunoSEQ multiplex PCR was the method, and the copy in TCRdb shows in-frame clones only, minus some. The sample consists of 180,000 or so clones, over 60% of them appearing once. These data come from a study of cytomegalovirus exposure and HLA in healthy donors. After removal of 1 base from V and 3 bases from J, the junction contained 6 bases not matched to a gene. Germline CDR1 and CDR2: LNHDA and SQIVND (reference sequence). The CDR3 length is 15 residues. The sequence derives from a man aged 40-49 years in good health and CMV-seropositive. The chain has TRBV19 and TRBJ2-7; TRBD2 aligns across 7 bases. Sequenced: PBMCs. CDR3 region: CASSIGGRANYEQYF. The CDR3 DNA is TGTGCCAGTAGTATAGGTGGGAGGGCGAACTACGAGCAGTACTTC.